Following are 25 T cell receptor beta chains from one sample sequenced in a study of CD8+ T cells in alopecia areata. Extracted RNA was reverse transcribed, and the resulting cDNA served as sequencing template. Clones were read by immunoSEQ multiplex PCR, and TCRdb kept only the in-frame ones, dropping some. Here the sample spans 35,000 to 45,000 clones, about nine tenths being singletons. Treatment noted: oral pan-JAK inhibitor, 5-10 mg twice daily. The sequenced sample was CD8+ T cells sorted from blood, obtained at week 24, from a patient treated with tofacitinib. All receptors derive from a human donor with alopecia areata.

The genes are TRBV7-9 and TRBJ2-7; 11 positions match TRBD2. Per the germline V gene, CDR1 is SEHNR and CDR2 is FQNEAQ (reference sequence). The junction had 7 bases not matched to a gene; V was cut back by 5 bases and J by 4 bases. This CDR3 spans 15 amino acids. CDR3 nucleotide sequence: TGTGCCAGCAGCCCGGCTAGCGGGAGGCTTTACGAGCAGTACTTC. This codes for CASSPASGRLYEQYF. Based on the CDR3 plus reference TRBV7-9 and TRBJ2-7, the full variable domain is DTGVSQNPRHKITKRGQNVTFRCDPISEHNRLYWYRQTLGQGPEFLTYFQNEAQLEKSRLLSDRFSAERPKGSFSTLEIQRTEQGDSAMYLCASSPASGRLYEQYFGPGTRLTVT.

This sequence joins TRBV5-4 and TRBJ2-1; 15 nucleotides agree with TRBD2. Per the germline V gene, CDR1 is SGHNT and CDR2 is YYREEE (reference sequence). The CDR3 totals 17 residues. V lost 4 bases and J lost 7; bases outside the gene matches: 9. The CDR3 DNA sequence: TGTGCCAGCAGCCAGGACGGACTAGCGGGGGGGCCGAATGAGCAGTTCTTC. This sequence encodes CASSQDGLAGGPNEQFF.

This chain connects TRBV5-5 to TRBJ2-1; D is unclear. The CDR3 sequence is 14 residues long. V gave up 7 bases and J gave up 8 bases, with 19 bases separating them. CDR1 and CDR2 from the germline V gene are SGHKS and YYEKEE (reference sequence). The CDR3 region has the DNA TGTGCCAGCGTTACAATCCCTTACAGCGATGAGCAGTTCTTC. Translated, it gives CASVTIPYSDEQFF.

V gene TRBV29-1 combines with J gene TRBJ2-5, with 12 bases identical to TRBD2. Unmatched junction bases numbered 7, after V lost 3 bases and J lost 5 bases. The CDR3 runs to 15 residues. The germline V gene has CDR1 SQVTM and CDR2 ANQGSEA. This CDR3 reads CSVETSGGRGETQYF. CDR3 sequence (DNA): TGCAGCGTTGAGACTAGCGGGGGCCGGGGGGAGACCCAGTACTTC.

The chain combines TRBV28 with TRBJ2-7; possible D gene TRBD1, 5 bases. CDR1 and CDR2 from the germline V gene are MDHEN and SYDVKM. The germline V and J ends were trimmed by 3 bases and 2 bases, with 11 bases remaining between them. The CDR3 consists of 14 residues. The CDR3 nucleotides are TGTGCCAGCAGTTTTGCAGGGTACCCCTACGAGCAGTACTTC. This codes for CASSFAGYPYEQYF. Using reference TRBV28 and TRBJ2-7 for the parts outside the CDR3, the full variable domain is DVKVTQSSRYLVKRTGEKVFLECVQDMDHENMFWYRQDPGLGLRLIYFSYDVKMKEKGDIPEGYSVSREKKERFSLILESASTNQTSMYLCASSFAGYPYEQYFGPGTRLTVT.

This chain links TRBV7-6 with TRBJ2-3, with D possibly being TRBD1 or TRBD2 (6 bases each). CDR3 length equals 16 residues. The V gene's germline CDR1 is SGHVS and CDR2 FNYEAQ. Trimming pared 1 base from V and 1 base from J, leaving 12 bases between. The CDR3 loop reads CASSLGLGGGTDTQYF. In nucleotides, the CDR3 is TGTGCCAGCAGCTTAGGACTAGGGGGAGGCACAGATACGCAGTATTTT.

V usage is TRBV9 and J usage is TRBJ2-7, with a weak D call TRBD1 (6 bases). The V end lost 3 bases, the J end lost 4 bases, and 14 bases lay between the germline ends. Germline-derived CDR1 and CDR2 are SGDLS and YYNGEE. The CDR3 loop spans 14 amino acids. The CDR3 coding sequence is TGTGCCAGCAGCGCTACAGGGTGGACGTACGAGCAGTACTTC. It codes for CASSATGWTYEQYF.

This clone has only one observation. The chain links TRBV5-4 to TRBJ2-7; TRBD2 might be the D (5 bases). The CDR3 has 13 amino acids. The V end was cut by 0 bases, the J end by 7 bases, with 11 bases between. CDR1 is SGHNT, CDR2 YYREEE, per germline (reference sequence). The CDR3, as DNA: TGTGCCAGCAGCTTGGAGGAGGACGCGGAGCAGTACTTC. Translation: CASSLEEDAEQYF.

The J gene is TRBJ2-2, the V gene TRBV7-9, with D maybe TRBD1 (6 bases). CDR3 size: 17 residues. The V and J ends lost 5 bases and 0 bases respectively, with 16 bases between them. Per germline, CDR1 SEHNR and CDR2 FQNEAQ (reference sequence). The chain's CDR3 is CASSPIRDTSNTGELFF. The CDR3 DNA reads TGTGCCAGCAGCCCCATCAGGGACACCTCGAACACCGGGGAGCTGTTTTTT.

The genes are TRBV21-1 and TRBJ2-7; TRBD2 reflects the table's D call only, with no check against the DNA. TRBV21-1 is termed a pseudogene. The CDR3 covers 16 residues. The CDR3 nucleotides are TGTGCCAGCAGCGCCTCCCCGCGCACGTACTCCTACGAGCAGTACTTC. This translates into CASSASPRTYSYEQYF.

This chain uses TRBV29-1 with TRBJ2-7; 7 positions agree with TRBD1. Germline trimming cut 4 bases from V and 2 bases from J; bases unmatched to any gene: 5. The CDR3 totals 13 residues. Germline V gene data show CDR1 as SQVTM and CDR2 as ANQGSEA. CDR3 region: CSVGGTETYEQYF. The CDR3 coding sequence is TGCAGCGTTGGGGGGACAGAGACCTACGAGCAGTACTTC.

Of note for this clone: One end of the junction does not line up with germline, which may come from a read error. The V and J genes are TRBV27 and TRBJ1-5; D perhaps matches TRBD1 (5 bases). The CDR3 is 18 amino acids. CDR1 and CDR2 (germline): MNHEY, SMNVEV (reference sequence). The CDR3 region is CASSPKDGAVVGNQPRHF. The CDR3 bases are TGTGCCAGCAGCCCCAAGGATGGGGCGGTGGTCGGCAATCAGCCCCGGCATTTT.

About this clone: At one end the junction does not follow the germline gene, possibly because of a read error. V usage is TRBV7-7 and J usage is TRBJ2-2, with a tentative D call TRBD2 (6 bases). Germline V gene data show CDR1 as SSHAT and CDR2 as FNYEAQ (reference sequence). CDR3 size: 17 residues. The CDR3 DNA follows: TGTGCTAGCAGCCTAGGGACTCCGATGTCGGACACCGGGGAGCTGTTTTTT. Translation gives CASSLGTPMSDTGELFF.

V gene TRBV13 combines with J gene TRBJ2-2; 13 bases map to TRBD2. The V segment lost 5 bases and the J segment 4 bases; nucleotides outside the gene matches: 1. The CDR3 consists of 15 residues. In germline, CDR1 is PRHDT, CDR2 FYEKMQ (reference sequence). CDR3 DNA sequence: TGTGCCAGCAGCCGACTAGCGGGGGGCACCGGGGAGCTGTTTTTT. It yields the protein CASSRLAGGTGELFF.

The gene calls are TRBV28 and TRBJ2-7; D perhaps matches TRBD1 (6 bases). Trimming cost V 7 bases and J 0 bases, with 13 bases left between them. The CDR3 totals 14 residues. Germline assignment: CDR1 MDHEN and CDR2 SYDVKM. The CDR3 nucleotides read TGTGCCAGCACGTTTGGGGACACCTCCTACGAGCAGTACTTC. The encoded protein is CASTFGDTSYEQYF.

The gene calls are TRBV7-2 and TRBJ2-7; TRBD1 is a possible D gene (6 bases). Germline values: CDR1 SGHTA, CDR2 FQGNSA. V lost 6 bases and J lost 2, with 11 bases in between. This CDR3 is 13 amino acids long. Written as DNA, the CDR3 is TGTGCCAGCAGAGCAGGGGCTACCTACGAGCAGTACTTC. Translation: CASRAGATYEQYF.

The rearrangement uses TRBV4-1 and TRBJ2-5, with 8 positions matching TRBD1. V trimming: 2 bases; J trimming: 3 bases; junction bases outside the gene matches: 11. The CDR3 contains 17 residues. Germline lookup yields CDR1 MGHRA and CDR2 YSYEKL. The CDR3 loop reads CASSQFDGAGGKETQYF. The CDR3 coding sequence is TGCGCCAGCAGCCAATTTGATGGCGCAGGGGGCAAAGAGACCCAGTACTTC.

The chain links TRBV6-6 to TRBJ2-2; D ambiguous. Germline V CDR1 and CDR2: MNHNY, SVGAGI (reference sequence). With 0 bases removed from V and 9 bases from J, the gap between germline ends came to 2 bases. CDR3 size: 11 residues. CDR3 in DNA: TGTGCCAGCAGTTACTCAAGGGAGCTGTTTTTT. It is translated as CASSYSRELFF.

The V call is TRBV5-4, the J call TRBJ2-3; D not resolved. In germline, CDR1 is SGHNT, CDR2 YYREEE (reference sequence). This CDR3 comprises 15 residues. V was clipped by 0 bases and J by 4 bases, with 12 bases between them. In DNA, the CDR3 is TGTGCCAGCAGCTTGGGCCGAGCTATACCAGATACGCAGTATTTT. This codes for CASSLGRAIPDTQYF. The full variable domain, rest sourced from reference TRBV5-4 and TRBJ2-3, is ETGVTQSPTHLIKTRGQQVTLRCSSQSGHNTVSWYQQALGQGPQFIFQYYREEENGRGNFPPRFSGLQFPNYSSELNVNALELDDSALYLCASSLGRAIPDTQYFGPGTRLTVL.

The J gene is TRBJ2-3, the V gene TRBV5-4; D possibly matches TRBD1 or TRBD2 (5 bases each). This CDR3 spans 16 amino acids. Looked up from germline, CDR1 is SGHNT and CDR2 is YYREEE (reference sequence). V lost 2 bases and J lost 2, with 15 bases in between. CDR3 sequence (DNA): TGTGCCAGCAGCTTCCGGGACCCAACCTCCACAGATACGCAGTATTTT. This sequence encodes CASSFRDPTSTDTQYF.

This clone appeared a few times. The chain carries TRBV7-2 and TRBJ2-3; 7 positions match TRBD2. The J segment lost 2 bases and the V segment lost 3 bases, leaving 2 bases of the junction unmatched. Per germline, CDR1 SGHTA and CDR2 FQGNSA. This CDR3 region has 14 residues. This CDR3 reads CASSLGGTTDTQYF. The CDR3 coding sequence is TGTGCCAGCAGCTTGGGGGGGACCACAGATACGCAGTATTTT.

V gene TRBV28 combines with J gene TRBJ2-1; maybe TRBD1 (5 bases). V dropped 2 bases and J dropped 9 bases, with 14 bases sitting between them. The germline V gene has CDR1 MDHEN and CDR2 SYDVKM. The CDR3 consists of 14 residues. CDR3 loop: CASSLDSRQGEQFF. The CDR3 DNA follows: TGTGCCAGCAGTTTAGACAGTCGGCAGGGTGAGCAGTTCTTC.

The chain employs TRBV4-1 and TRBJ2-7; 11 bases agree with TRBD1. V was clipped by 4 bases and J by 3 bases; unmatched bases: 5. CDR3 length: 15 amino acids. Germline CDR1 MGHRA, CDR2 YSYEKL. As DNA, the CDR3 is TGCGCCAGCAGCCTCTGGACAGGGGGCTTCTACGAGCAGTACTTC. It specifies CASSLWTGGFYEQYF.

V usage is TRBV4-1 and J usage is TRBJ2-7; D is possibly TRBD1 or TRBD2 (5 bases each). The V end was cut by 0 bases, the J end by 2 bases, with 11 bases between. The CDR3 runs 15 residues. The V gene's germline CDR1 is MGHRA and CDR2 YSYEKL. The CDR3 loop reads CASSQEERGAYEQYF. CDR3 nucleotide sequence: TGCGCCAGCAGCCAAGAAGAGAGGGGTGCCTACGAGCAGTACTTC.

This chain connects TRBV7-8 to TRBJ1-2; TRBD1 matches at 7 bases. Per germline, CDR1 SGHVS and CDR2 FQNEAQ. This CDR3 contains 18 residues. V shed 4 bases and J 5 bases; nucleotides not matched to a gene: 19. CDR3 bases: TGTGCCAGCAGCTCCTTTGGCGGGGACAGTAACCCGGGATATGGCTACACCTTC. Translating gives CASSSFGGDSNPGYGYTF.